These 10 T cell receptor beta chains came from one sample sequenced in a study of T cell responses to AZD1222 COVID-19 vaccine. The assay was immunoSEQ multiplex PCR, and TCRdb's table has in-frame clones only and misses some. The table has 100,000 to 150,000 clones, over 90% seen once; the top ten hold about 5%. Sequencing was performed on peripheral blood, taken on day 0 of AZD1222 vaccination. These receptor sequences come from an adult in good health.

This chain links TRBV19 with TRBJ2-5; 12 bases map to TRBD2. V dropped 6 bases and J dropped 4; count of bases not matched to a gene: 0. This CDR3 is built from 13 residues. Germline V gives CDR1 LNHDA, CDR2 SQIVND (reference sequence). In DNA, the CDR3 is TGTGCCAGTAGGACTAGCGGGGGAGAGACCCAGTACTTC. It translates to CASRTSGGETQYF.

V is TRBV4-2 and J is TRBJ1-5, with D maybe TRBD1 (5 bases). This CDR3 is built from 13 residues. Trimming took off 0 bases at V and 7 bases at J, with 7 bases between the two ends. Germline V gene sequence: CDR1 LGHNA, CDR2 YNFKEQ. Here the CDR3 DNA reads TGTGCCAGCAGCCAAGACGGGGGGCAGCCCCAGCATTTT. Its translation: CASSQDGGQPQHF.

The V call is TRBV3-1 (or the pseudogene TRBV3-2), the J call TRBJ1-2, with TRBD1 identical over 10 bases. Germline V gene sequence: CDR1 LGHDT, CDR2 YNNKEL (reference sequence). The CDR3 runs to 14 residues. V shed 6 bases and J 4 bases; nucleotides not matched to a gene: 5. In DNA form, the CDR3 reads TGTGCCAGCAGTACGACAGGGGGCGTCTATGGCTACACCTTC. Protein: CASSTTGGVYGYTF.

The V call is TRBV7-2, the J call TRBJ1-3; 9 bases align to TRBD1. Trimming removed 5 bases from V and 2 bases from J; junction bases left unmatched: 10. The CDR3 sequence is 17 residues long. Germline values: CDR1 SGHTA, CDR2 FQGNSA. CDR3 sequence (DNA): TGTGCCAGCAGCCTATTGACAGGGGGATTCGCTGGAAACACCATATATTTT. Encoded protein: CASSLLTGGFAGNTIYF.

The rearrangement joins TRBV30 to TRBJ1-5, with unresolved D. The germline CDR1 and CDR2 sequences are GTSNPN and SVGIG (reference sequence). V lost 0 bases and J 0 bases, leaving 9 bases between the germline ends. There are 15 residues in the CDR3. The CDR3: CAWSVWDNSNQPQHF. The DNA for the CDR3 is TGTGCCTGGAGTGTGTGGGATAATAGCAATCAGCCCCAGCATTTT.

The chain has TRBV6-1 and TRBJ2-1; 13 bases are a match to TRBD2. The ends lost 2 bases at V and 8 bases at J; junction bases unmatched: 6. CDR3 length: 16 residues. Germline CDR1 and CDR2: MNHNS and SASEGT. The DNA of the CDR3 is TGTGCCAGCAGTGAAATTTGGACTAGCGGGAGCTATGAGCAGTTCTTC. Translated: CASSEIWTSGSYEQFF.

V is TRBV7-3 and J is TRBJ2-3; 8 nucleotides line up with TRBD2. V shed 5 bases and J 3 bases; nucleotides not matched to a gene: 4. Germline V gene data show CDR1 as SGHTA and CDR2 as FQGTGA. The length of the CDR3 is 14 residues. As DNA, the CDR3 is TGTGCCAGCAGCACGGGACTAGGGACAGATACGCAGTATTTT. Amino acid sequence: CASSTGLGTDTQYF.

V usage is TRBV3-1 (or the pseudogene TRBV3-2) and J usage is TRBJ1-2; 12 nucleotides agree with TRBD1. This CDR3 contains 19 residues. Germline CDR1 is LGHDT and CDR2 is YNNKEL (reference sequence). V was pared by 3 bases and J by 4 bases, with 15 bases of the junction left unmatched. This chain's CDR3 is CASSQRTGTGGNWRYGYTF. The CDR3 DNA is TGTGCCAGCAGCCAGAGAACCGGGACAGGGGGCAATTGGCGCTATGGCTACACCTTC.

In its sample, this clone was seen a few times. Additional DNA sequences in this sample encode the identical CDR3. This chain uses TRBV27 with TRBJ2-1; D possibly corresponds to TRBD1 (6 bases). The CDR3 extends over 13 amino acids. The V end was cut by 4 bases, the J end by 6 bases, with 10 bases between. Per germline, CDR1 MNHEY and CDR2 SMNVEV (reference sequence). CDR3 sequence: CASSSPRGNEQFF. The CDR3 DNA reads as TGTGCCAGCAGTTCCCCCAGGGGCAATGAGCAGTTCTTC.

This chain links TRBV5-1 with TRBJ1-2, with 10 bases fitting TRBD1. With V trimmed by 0 bases and J by 5 bases, 4 bases remained unmatched. CDR1 is SGHRS and CDR2 is YFSETQ in the germline V gene. This CDR3 region has 15 residues. The CDR3 region is CASSLVDRGGYGYTF. The DNA of the CDR3 is TGCGCCAGCAGCTTGGTGGACAGGGGGGGATATGGCTACACCTTC.